This note documents a single TCR beta chain sequence. Its antigen is as yet unknown. With a much larger clone just one base away, this may be a read error. The time point was: newly diagnosed GD, antithyroid drugs for less than 3 months. The authors made the TCR library using RNA they extracted from PBMCs. These data are taken from a study of regulatory T cells in long-lasting Graves disease. Study-wide points: There was favoring of TRBV28, TRBJ1-2 and TRBJ2-5 in persistent disease.

The CDR3 length is 13 residues. Germline V lookup: CDR1 MNHEY, CDR2 SMNVEV (reference sequence). V was pared by 6 bases and J by 8 bases, with 16 bases between. Construction of TCR beta libraries relied on iRepertoire HTBI primers and on Arm-PCR targeting CDR3 regions. TCRdb used MiXCR to reprocess the multiplex PCR reads, holding one entry per CDR3 protein. Of roughly 500,000 distinct CDR3 sequences in the sample, approximately 15% were seen once. A further study also used this sample, focusing on T cells in Graves' hyperthyroidism and ophthalmopathy.

This rearrangement joins TRBV27 to TRBJ1-2, with no clear D. The specimen comprised peripheral blood mononuclear cells (PBMCs), sampled at new diagnosis, from a patient treated with antithyroid drugs. The sequence was obtained from a young man with Graves disease. Here the CDR3 DNA reads TGTGCCAGCAGCCTGAAGCAGGAGAGGGGCTACACCTTC. Translating gives CASSLKQERGYTF.